The 4 T cell receptor beta chains given below trace back to one sample, sequenced in a study of T cell changes during pregnancy in multiple sclerosis. Only in-frame clones appear in the TCRdb table, and some are missing; sequencing was by immunoSEQ multiplex PCR. The sample holds more than 40,000 clones, 85% to 95% seen once. The sample here was CD4+ T cells from peripheral blood mononuclear cells, taken in the third trimester of pregnancy. The receptors here all came from a female donor with multiple sclerosis, enrolled in a pregnancy study.

The gene calls are TRBV28 and TRBJ1-3; 9 nucleotides match TRBD1. Germline V gives CDR1 MDHEN, CDR2 SYDVKM. The CDR3 has 16 residues. With 4 bases clipped from V and 4 bases from J, the junction kept 8 bases outside the gene matches. The CDR3 DNA follows: TGTGCCAGCAGTTCGGGACAGGGAGTTGTCGGAAACACCATATATTTT. Translated, it gives CASSSGQGVVGNTIYF. Variable domain in full (rest from reference TRBV28 and TRBJ1-3): DVKVTQSSRYLVKRTGEKVFLECVQDMDHENMFWYRQDPGLGLRLIYFSYDVKMKEKGDIPEGYSVSREKKERFSLILESASTNQTSMYLCASSSGQGVVGNTIYFGEGSWLTVV.

The chain recombines TRBV19 with TRBJ2-1, with 13 bases aligning to TRBD2. Germline assignment: CDR1 LNHDA and CDR2 SQIVND (reference sequence). J was trimmed by 6 bases and V by 2 bases; bases with no gene match: 1. The CDR3 spans 15 residues. The CDR3 spells CASSIRLAGGNEQFF. The CDR3 bases are TGTGCCAGTAGTATAAGACTAGCGGGAGGCAATGAGCAGTTCTTC.

V usage is TRBV7-8 and J usage is TRBJ1-2; a weak D match, TRBD1 (5 bases). CDR3 length: 14 residues. Germline values: CDR1 SGHVS, CDR2 FQNEAQ. V was pared by 1 base and J by 4 bases, with 10 bases between. This CDR3 reads CASSLEPGPYGYTF. The CDR3 DNA reads as TGTGCCAGCAGCTTAGAACCAGGGCCCTATGGCTACACCTTC.

V is TRBV29-1 and J is TRBJ1-5; perhaps TRBD1 as D (5 bases). Germline-derived CDR1 and CDR2 are SQVTM and ANQGSEA. V lost 7 bases to trimming and J lost 5 bases, with 15 bases between them. CDR3 length equals 13 residues. The CDR3: CSAQGSFDQPQHF. The CDR3 DNA is TGCAGCGCCCAGGGAAGTTTTGATCAGCCCCAGCATTTT. Supplemented by reference TRBV29-1 and TRBJ1-5, the full variable domain reads SAVISQKPSRDICQRGTSLTIQCQVDSQVTMMFWYRQQPGQSLTLIATANQGSEATYESGFVIDKFPISRPNLTFSTLTVSNMSPEDSSIYLCSAQGSFDQPQHFGDGTRLSIL.